Presented here are 21 T cell receptor beta chains from one specimen sequenced in a study of blood T cell repertoires in COVID-19. The method was immunoSEQ multiplex PCR; TCRdb's version includes in-frame clones alone and lacks a portion of them. This sample has about 97,000 clones, with 85% found just once. Sequenced material: peripheral blood. The receptors stem from a woman aged 65 to 85 with active or convalescent COVID-19.

This clone was counted a few times. This rearrangement joins TRBV6-2 or TRBV6-3 to TRBJ2-2; 7 bases are shared with TRBD2. Germline values: CDR1 MNHEY, CDR2 SVGEGT. This CDR3 spans 17 amino acids. V lost 0 bases and J lost 2; bases outside the gene matches: 6. CDR3 sequence: CASSYSMRGINTGELFF. The CDR3 region has the DNA TGTGCCAGCAGTTACTCGATGCGGGGGATCAACACCGGGGAGCTGTTTTTT.

The chain has TRBV6-4 and TRBJ2-3, with D possibly being TRBD1 (6 bases). This CDR3 contains 12 residues. Trimming cost V 4 bases and J 8 bases, with 10 bases left between them. Germline lookup yields CDR1 MRHNA and CDR2 SNTAGT. CDR3 sequence reads: CASSGEGGTQYF. The CDR3 DNA reads TGTGCCAGCAGTGGCGAAGGGGGTACGCAGTATTTT.

This chain's CDR3 is CASSVAVNTEAFF. The CDR3, as DNA: TGTGCCAGCAGCGTAGCCGTGAACACTGAAGCTTTCTTT. The chain combines TRBV9 with TRBJ1-1; no definite D call. The CDR3 loop spans 13 amino acids. Germline V lookup: CDR1 SGDLS, CDR2 YYNGEE. The germline V and J ends were trimmed by 0 bases and 0 bases, with 3 bases remaining between them.

The chain employs TRBV7-9 and TRBJ1-6; TRBD1 agrees at 8 bases. V was pared by 1 base and J by 10 bases, with 3 bases of the junction left unmatched. Germline V gene lookup returns CDR1 SEHNR and CDR2 FQNEAQ (reference sequence). This CDR3 region has 14 residues. The CDR3 DNA sequence: TGTGCCAGCAGCTTAGGACAGGGGTGGTCACCCCTCCACTTT. Translated, it gives CASSLGQGWSPLHF.

The rearrangement joins TRBV5-1 to TRBJ2-1; the D gene is possibly TRBD2 (6 bases). Germline V lookup: CDR1 SGHRS, CDR2 YFSETQ. The length of the CDR3 is 16 residues. The ends were cut back, 2 bases at V and 6 bases at J, with 18 bases in the middle. This chain's CDR3 is CASSFNAGLGTNEQFF. Written as DNA, the CDR3 is TGCGCCAGCAGCTTCAATGCGGGACTTGGGACCAATGAGCAGTTCTTC.

V and J are TRBV2 and TRBJ2-7, with D perhaps TRBD1 (7 bases). The CDR3 has 16 residues. The germline CDR1 and CDR2 sequences are SNHLY and FYNNEI. V lost 0 bases to trimming and J lost 2 bases, with 14 bases between them. CDR3 region: CASSEAGGTATYEQYF. As DNA, the CDR3 is TGTGCCAGCAGTGAAGCGGGCGGGACAGCCACCTACGAGCAGTACTTC.

The chain links TRBV9 to TRBJ2-1, with D maybe TRBD1 (8 bases). The CDR3 has 15 amino acids. The V end lost 6 bases, the J end lost 0 bases, and 13 bases lay between the germline ends. Germline CDR1 and CDR2: SGDLS and YYNGEE. The CDR3 DNA sequence: TGTGCCAGCACACAGGGGGGGAGCTCCTACAATGAGCAGTTCTTC. It codes for CASTQGGSSYNEQFF.

This clone was observed a single time. The CDR3 DNA follows: TGCGCCAGCAGCCAGGACAGTCCCTCGTCCTACAATGAGCAGTTCTTC. This encodes CASSQDSPSSYNEQFF. The rearrangement uses TRBV5-1 and TRBJ2-1, with D possibly being TRBD1 (6 bases). Germline CDR1 reads SGHRS; CDR2 reads YFSETQ. V was shortened by 4 bases and J by 1 base, with 15 bases between the two germline ends. The CDR3 contains 16 residues.

This chain connects TRBV5-1 to TRBJ1-1, with 7 bases identical to TRBD1. This CDR3 is built from 16 residues. The germline V gene has CDR1 SGHRS and CDR2 YFSETQ. Trimming at V came to 3 bases and at J to 1 base, leaving 9 bases not matched to a gene. In nucleotides, the CDR3 is TGCGCCAGCAGCTGGGGGGCGACAGGGAAGAACACTGAAGCTTTCTTT. Translating gives CASSWGATGKNTEAFF.

The chain has TRBV10-3 and TRBJ2-1; 11 bases align to TRBD2. CDR1 and CDR2 (germline): ENHRY, SYGVKD. The CDR3 runs 16 residues. The J segment lost 4 bases and the V segment lost 10 bases, leaving 12 bases of the junction unmatched. The chain's CDR3 is CASKSSIAGGYNEQFF. CDR3 coding DNA: TGTGCCAGCAAATCCTCCATAGCGGGAGGGTACAATGAGCAGTTCTTC.

This clone was counted once. The chain uses TRBV18 and TRBJ1-1, with a tentative D call TRBD1 (6 bases). Trimming stripped 3 bases from V and 1 base from J, with 12 bases between. The CDR3 has 15 amino acids. The germline CDR1 and CDR2 sequences are KGHSH and LQKENI. Written as DNA, the CDR3 is TGTGCCAGCTCACCCCAAGGGGGGGCGAACACTGAAGCTTTCTTT. Translation gives CASSPQGGANTEAFF.

The gene calls are TRBV6-4 and TRBJ1-5; possible D gene TRBD1, 6 bases. The CDR3 covers 18 residues. V was pared by 1 base and J by 7 bases, with 23 bases between. Germline CDR1 MRHNA, CDR2 SNTAGT. The DNA of the CDR3 is TGTGCCAGCAGTGACTTTGTAGTGGGGGGGCGAGTGGAGCAGCCCCAGCATTTT. Its translation: CASSDFVVGGRVEQPQHF.

At least ten counts were recorded for this clone. The chain has TRBV7-9 and TRBJ1-3; D is possibly TRBD1 (6 bases). The CDR3 contains 14 residues. Between the trimmed V and J ends, which lost 2 bases and 4 bases, there was a span of 9 bases. Germline loops: CDR1 SEHNR, CDR2 FQNEAQ (reference sequence). In nucleotides, the CDR3 is TGTGCCAGCAGCTTACTCAGGGGCGGAAACACCATATATTTT. Translating it yields CASSLLRGGNTIYF.

This chain uses TRBV4-3 with TRBJ2-3; D may be TRBD2 (6 bases). The CDR3 extends over 16 amino acids. With 3 bases removed from V and 10 bases from J, the gap between germline ends came to 23 bases. Germline V gives CDR1 LGHNA, CDR2 YSLEER. CDR3 region: CASSQAAELVGGPQYF. DNA of the CDR3: TGCGCCAGCAGCCAGGCCGCGGAGCTCGTGGGGGGTCCGCAGTATTTT.

This rearrangement joins TRBV28 to TRBJ1-6; 9 bases align to TRBD1. V shed 6 bases and J 7 bases; nucleotides not matched to a gene: 1. The CDR3 totals 13 residues. The germline V gene encodes CDR1 MDHEN and CDR2 SYDVKM. DNA of the CDR3: TGTGCCAGCAGGGGGACAGGGAATTCACCCCTCCACTTT. Translation gives CASRGTGNSPLHF.

The chain has TRBV18 and TRBJ1-2, with D maybe TRBD1 (5 bases). This CDR3 has 13 residues. The V gene's germline CDR1 is KGHSH and CDR2 LQKENI. Trimming pared 3 bases from V and 4 bases from J, leaving 9 bases between. The CDR3 spells CASSPPDTYGYTF. The CDR3, as DNA: TGTGCCAGCTCACCCCCGGACACCTATGGCTACACCTTC.

This chain connects TRBV7-2 to TRBJ1-1; weak D call: TRBD1 (6 bases). The V and J ends lost 8 bases and 0 bases respectively, with 19 bases between them. The length of the CDR3 is 16 residues. Looked up from germline, CDR1 is SGHTA and CDR2 is FQGNSA. CDR3 region: CASDSTRTVLNTEAFF. In DNA form, the CDR3 reads TGTGCCAGCGATTCGACCCGGACAGTCTTGAACACTGAAGCTTTCTTT.

Only one count was recorded for this clone. The rearrangement links TRBV6-5 to TRBJ2-5; the match to TRBD2 covers 7 bases. The ends lost 4 bases at V and 4 bases at J; junction bases unmatched: 9. Germline V gene sequence: CDR1 MNHEY, CDR2 SVGAGI. CDR3 length equals 15 residues. The CDR3 reads CASSSLRRERETQYF. The CDR3 DNA sequence: TGTGCCAGCAGTTCCTTGCGGCGGGAGCGAGAGACCCAGTACTTC.

The chain links TRBV5-1 to TRBJ1-6; D possibly corresponds to TRBD1 (6 bases). Per germline, CDR1 SGHRS and CDR2 YFSETQ. The CDR3 is 13 amino acids. V was pared by 7 bases and J by 5 bases, with 10 bases between. DNA of the CDR3: TGCGCCAGCTCGACAGGAGATAATTCACCCCTCCACTTT. It translates to CASSTGDNSPLHF.

The gene calls are TRBV9 and TRBJ1-2, with D possibly TRBD1 on 6 matching bases. The CDR3 loop spans 16 amino acids. Looked up from germline, CDR1 is SGDLS and CDR2 is YYNGEE. Between the trimmed V and J ends, which lost 0 bases and 5 bases, there was a span of 17 bases. CDR3 residues: CASSVDSSWQGYGYTF. The CDR3 DNA reads TGTGCCAGCAGCGTAGATTCTTCATGGCAGGGGTATGGCTACACCTTC.

The table lists this clone with a count of one. The rearrangement joins TRBV5-8 to TRBJ1-4, with D possibly matching TRBD1 (6 bases). Trimming shortened V by 3 bases and J by 1 base, and 7 bases separated the two germline ends. The CDR3 runs to 14 residues. CDR1 SGHTS and CDR2 YDEGEE come from the germline V gene. This chain's CDR3 is CASSSGVTNEKLFF. The DNA for the CDR3 is TGTGCCAGCAGCTCAGGGGTAACTAATGAAAAACTGTTTTTT.